Below are 10 T cell receptor beta chains sequenced from a single sample in a study of control samples from healthy donors and cancer patients. The protocol was immunoSEQ multiplex PCR, while the TCRdb copy is restricted to in-frame clones and leaves out a portion. There are around 150,000 clones in the sample; 90% to 95% occur only once, and more than 8% lies in the top ten. The sequencing sample was made of blood. These receptor sequences come from a woman in her thirties or forties in good health.

The chain recombines TRBV6-7 with TRBJ2-5; TRBD1 matches 7 bases. TRBV6-7 is marked as an open reading frame, function uncertain. The CDR3 length is 14 residues. The trim removed 6 bases at V and 3 bases at J, leaving 7 bases unmatched. CDR3 coding DNA: TGTGCCAGCAGGAAAGACAGGGTTGAAGAGACCCAGTACTTC. Protein sequence: CASRKDRVEETQYF.

This rearrangement joins TRBV5-8 to TRBJ2-1; D remains unclear. The CDR3 loop spans 15 amino acids. The germline V gene encodes CDR1 SGHTS and CDR2 YDEGEE. V lost 2 bases and J 0 bases, leaving 9 bases between the germline ends. CDR3: CASSFVPSSYNEQFF. As DNA, the CDR3 is TGTGCCAGCAGCTTTGTCCCGAGCTCCTACAATGAGCAGTTCTTC.

J is TRBJ1-1 and V is TRBV19; D not certain. V shed 3 bases and J shed 2 bases, with 7 bases lying between them. This CDR3 has 13 residues. Looked up from germline, CDR1 is LNHDA and CDR2 is SQIVND (reference sequence). As DNA, the CDR3 is TGTGCCAGTAGTATTCAGGCAAACACTGAAGCTTTCTTT. This translates into CASSIQANTEAFF.

The count of this clone is one. V usage is TRBV5-1 and J usage is TRBJ1-2, with 8 bases that match TRBD1. V lost 6 bases to trimming and J lost 5 bases; unmatched junction nucleotides: 9. Germline V gene sequence: CDR1 SGHRS, CDR2 YFSETQ. The CDR3 runs 14 residues. The CDR3, as DNA: TGCGCCAGCAATATTGCAGGGGGCTTATATGGCTACACCTTC. It encodes CASNIAGGLYGYTF.

This chain connects TRBV7-9 to TRBJ2-7; TRBD1 agrees at 8 bases. The CDR3 spans 13 residues. Germline assignment: CDR1 SEHNR and CDR2 FQNEAQ (reference sequence). Unmatched junction bases numbered 6, after V lost 4 bases and J lost 7 bases. CDR3 DNA sequence: TGTGCCAGCAGCTCCCGACAGGGGTGGGAGCAGTACTTC. Translation: CASSSRQGWEQYF.

This clone was picked up one time. The chain uses TRBV6-5 and TRBJ1-3; tentatively, D is TRBD1 (6 bases). Germline loops: CDR1 MNHEY, CDR2 SVGAGI. This CDR3 is 12 amino acids long. Deletions cut 8 bases from V and 3 bases from J, with 8 bases between. The CDR3 nucleotides are TGTGCCAGCGGCAGGGGTGGAAACACCATATATTTT. It codes for CASGRGGNTIYF.

The chain recombines TRBV12-3 or TRBV12-4 with TRBJ1-1, with no clear D. This CDR3 region has 13 residues. V lost 1 base and J 1 base, leaving 4 bases between the germline ends. CDR3 protein: CASSLGENTEAFF. The CDR3 DNA follows: TGTGCCAGCAGTTTAGGAGAGAACACTGAAGCTTTCTTT.

The rearrangement joins TRBV7-2 to TRBJ1-5; a possible D gene is TRBD1 (6 bases). V lost 4 bases and J lost 2, with 15 bases in between. The CDR3 is 16 residues long. Germline CDR1 SGHTA, CDR2 FQGNSA. CDR3 sequence: CASSWGGDTRNQPQHF. The CDR3 nucleotides read TGTGCCAGCAGCTGGGGGGGGGACACCCGCAATCAGCCCCAGCATTTT.

This clone was seen a handful of times. Here the CDR3 reads CASSSGARRDYGYTF. In DNA form, the CDR3 reads TGTGCCAGCAGTTCAGGGGCTCGGAGGGACTATGGCTACACCTTC. The rearrangement links TRBV28 to TRBJ1-2, with D possibly matching TRBD1 (6 bases). V was cut by 4 bases and J by 3 bases, with 15 bases left in between. The germline V gene encodes CDR1 MDHEN and CDR2 SYDVKM. The CDR3 sequence is 15 residues long.

The chain joins TRBV4-1 to TRBJ1-1; D unclear. V gave up 4 bases and J gave up 4 bases, with 19 bases separating them. CDR3 length equals 16 residues. The germline CDR1 and CDR2 sequences are MGHRA and YSYEKL. CDR3 region: CASSRSESPSGTEAFF. The CDR3 DNA is TGCGCCAGCAGCCGGAGTGAGTCCCCCAGCGGCACTGAAGCTTTCTTT.